The clone carrying this TCR beta chain came up once. The antigen is undetermined. Libraries were prepared by immunoSEQ multiplex PCR; TCRdb keeps only in-frame clonotypes and omits some of them. This repertoire shows 100,000 to 120,000 clones, over 90% found once; its top ten account for around 2.8%. It was second doses at about 4 or about 12 weeks that were pooled. The junction had 8 bases not matched to a gene; V was cut back by 5 bases and J by 7 bases. CDR3 size: 15 residues. The germline V gene encodes CDR1 SGHAT and CDR2 FQNNGV. The data are from a study of T cell responses to AZD1222 COVID-19 vaccine. General study points: Among spike-specific TCRs, nearly half reportedly target unmutated variant regions. The study found Spike-specific TCR breadth and depth rose after two AZD1222 doses.

The clonotype originates from an adult who received the AZD1222 COVID-19 vaccine. The source was peripheral blood, collected 28 days after the second AZD1222 dose. V is TRBV11-2 and J is TRBJ1-6; 7 nucleotides line up with TRBD1. The CDR3 coding sequence is TGTGCCAGCAGCCTACAGGGGAATCAGAATTCACCCCTCCACTTT. It yields the protein CASSLQGNQNSPLHF.